Detailed here is one T cell receptor (beta chain). Per the germline V gene, CDR1 is SGHAT and CDR2 is FQNNGV. V gave up 4 bases and J gave up 2 bases, with 15 bases separating them. The CDR3 consists of 15 residues. The data stem from a study of cytomegalovirus exposure and HLA in healthy donors. Both 60 Vbeta primers and 13 Jbeta primers went into the PCR. Using immunoSEQ multiplex PCR, the repertoire was profiled, and TCRdb retains in-frame clones only, with some absent. The data show about 150,000 clones, approximately 85% seen once. J is TRBJ2-7 and V is TRBV11-2; possibly TRBD2 for D (6 bases). Specimen: PBMCs. The TCR was taken from a man aged 50-59 years in good health and CMV-seropositive. The CDR3: CASSYLGGGAYEQYF. Here the CDR3 DNA reads TGTGCCAGCAGCTACCTCGGGGGTGGGGCCTACGAGCAGTACTTC.